The 7 T cell receptor beta chains reported below all come from one sample, sequenced in a study of blood T cells in healthy people across ages. A sample-barcoded 5' primer and a J-beta primer mix were used in a second PCR of roughly 6 to 12 cycles. TCRdb passed the 5' RACE reads through MiXCR, listing each CDR3 protein once. The table has some 690,000 distinct CDR3 sequences, approximately 21% seen once; the top ten hold about 22%. The material sequenced was blood. These receptors were obtained from a man between 65 and 85 years old in good health.

The chain carries TRBV7-9 and TRBJ1-4; D call uncertain. The V gene's germline CDR1 is SEHNR and CDR2 FQNEAQ (reference sequence). The CDR3 is 13 amino acids. Trimming shortened V by 1 base and J by 6 bases, and 6 bases separated the two germline ends. The CDR3: CASSLGQYEKLFF. CDR3 coding DNA: TGTGCCAGCAGCTTAGGGCAGTATGAAAAACTGTTTTTT. Full variable domain (remainder filled in from reference TRBV7-9 and TRBJ1-4): DTGVSQNPRHKITKRGQNVTFRCDPISEHNRLYWYRQTLGQGPEFLTYFQNEAQLEKSRLLSDRFSAERPKGSFSTLEIQRTEQGDSAMYLCASSLGQYEKLFFGSGTQLSVL.

The table lists this clonotype with many counts. The chain combines TRBV6-5 with TRBJ2-7; D gene uncertain. Germline CDR1 MNHEY, CDR2 SVGAGI. V lost 6 bases and J lost 3, with 6 bases in between. This CDR3 has 11 residues. The CDR3 is CASRRSYEQYF. The CDR3 DNA sequence: TGTGCCAGCAGACGAAGCTACGAGCAGTACTTC.

This clonotype was seen a handful of times. The chain couples TRBV27 to TRBJ2-5; D is undetermined. The germline gives CDR1 MNHEY, CDR2 SMNVEV (reference sequence). V was trimmed by 6 bases and J by 2 bases, leaving 19 bases between them. The CDR3 has 16 residues. The CDR3: CASSNHPTDIQETQYF. The CDR3 DNA is TGTGCCAGCAGCAACCATCCGACGGATATACAAGAGACCCAGTACTTC.

This clonotype has more than one count but fewer than ten. V gene TRBV12-3 or TRBV12-4 combines with J gene TRBJ2-1; D not certain. This CDR3 comprises 15 residues. The ends were cut back, 7 bases at V and 0 bases at J, with 13 bases in the middle. The CDR3 loop is CASTRPGSSYNEQFF. CDR3 sequence (DNA): TGTGCCAGCACCCGACCGGGCAGCTCCTACAATGAGCAGTTCTTC.

This clonotype was seen only a few times. V gene TRBV5-1 combines with J gene TRBJ2-1; D is unclear. CDR3 size: 13 residues. The V end lost 0 bases, the J end lost 8 bases, and 9 bases lay between the germline ends. Per germline, CDR1 SGHRS and CDR2 YFSETQ. Here the CDR3 reads CASSLVDLDEQFF. The DNA for the CDR3 is TGCGCCAGCAGCTTGGTGGACCTAGATGAGCAGTTCTTC.

This clonotype was observed at least ten times. This chain connects TRBV7-6 to TRBJ2-5; no firm D call. Trimming removed 0 bases from V and 5 bases from J, with 10 bases in between. The CDR3 loop spans 14 amino acids. The germline CDR1 and CDR2 sequences are SGHVS and FNYEAQ. The CDR3: CASSLAGIGETQYF. The CDR3 region has the DNA TGTGCCAGCAGCTTAGCGGGTATCGGTGAGACCCAGTACTTC.

The rearrangement uses TRBV6-5 and TRBJ2-5, with 8 bases lining up with TRBD2. Germline assignment: CDR1 MNHEY and CDR2 SVGAGI. The CDR3 consists of 18 residues. The junction had 11 bases not matched to a gene; V was cut back by 0 bases and J by 2 bases. CDR3 in amino acids: CASSYSPRTSRSQETQYF. The CDR3 nucleotides read TGTGCCAGCAGTTACTCGCCGAGGACTAGCCGATCACAAGAGACCCAGTACTTC.